One sample yielded the 20 T cell receptor beta chains listed below, sequenced in a study of shared clonotypes between healthy human individuals. Profiled with immunoSEQ multiplex PCR; TCRdb holds only in-frame clones, not every one. In the table there are approximately 2.5 million clones, over 85% of which are singletons. The sample was naive CD4+ T cells from PBMCs. As for subset: CD45RA+ positively selected. All receptors derive from a man younger than 30 in good health. Some clones in this sample may be carry-over from other donors' samples.

This rearrangement joins TRBV9 to TRBJ2-7; D not certain. The CDR3 runs to 14 residues. Trimming took 2 bases from V and 9 from J, leaving 18 bases between them. The germline gives CDR1 SGDLS, CDR2 YYNGEE. The CDR3 nucleotides read TGTGCCAGCAGCGTCGGGCAGGCCCATGTTGGGCAGTACTTC. Protein product: CASSVGQAHVGQYF.

This clone is a singleton in its sample. The V and J genes are TRBV6-5 and TRBJ1-4, with 7 bases fitting TRBD1. Unmatched junction bases numbered 5, after V lost 2 bases and J lost 8 bases. Germline values: CDR1 MNHEY, CDR2 SVGAGI. The CDR3 totals 14 residues. This chain's CDR3 is CASSYRGRREKLFF. For the CDR3, the DNA is TGTGCCAGCAGTTACAGGGGGCGAAGGGAAAAACTGTTTTTT.

The chain uses TRBV19 and TRBJ2-3, with 9 positions matching TRBD1. The CDR3 runs to 14 residues. V was pared by 10 bases and J by 8 bases, with 13 bases of the junction left unmatched. CDR1 LNHDA and CDR2 SQIVND come from the germline V gene (reference sequence). CDR3 sequence: CATLGQGLRGTQYF. CDR3 nucleotide sequence: TGTGCCACCCTGGGACAGGGTCTTAGGGGTACGCAGTATTTT.

The rearrangement links TRBV28 to TRBJ1-3; D not resolved. Germline CDR1 reads MDHEN; CDR2 reads SYDVKM. Between the trimmed V and J ends, which lost 7 bases and 7 bases, there was a span of 14 bases. CDR3 length: 13 residues. The CDR3, as DNA: TGTGCCAGCACCTCCGGGGTGGAGAACACCATATATTTT. Its translation: CASTSGVENTIYF.

This clone has only one observation. The chain carries TRBV11-2 and TRBJ2-3, with D perhaps TRBD1 (6 bases). The germline CDR1 and CDR2 sequences are SGHAT and FQNNGV. This CDR3 has 15 amino acids. V gave up 4 bases and J gave up 0 bases, with 11 bases separating them. The CDR3 region has the DNA TGTGCCAGCAGCTCTGGACAGACTAGCACAGATACGCAGTATTTT. This translates into CASSSGQTSTDTQYF.

The chain links TRBV5-6 to TRBJ2-7; TRBD1 aligns across 8 bases. The CDR3 is 15 residues long. Per the germline V gene, CDR1 is SGHDT and CDR2 is YYEEEE. The junction had 9 bases not matched to a gene; V was cut back by 4 bases and J by 3 bases. The CDR3 nucleotides read TGTGCCAGCAGCCTCTTCCCAGGGGGCGGCTACGAGCAGTACTTC. Encoded protein: CASSLFPGGGYEQYF.

The chain combines TRBV5-8 with TRBJ1-5; maybe TRBD1 (6 bases). V lost 1 base and J 3 bases, leaving 8 bases between the germline ends. CDR3 length: 14 amino acids. Looked up from germline, CDR1 is SGHTS and CDR2 is YDEGEE. In DNA form, the CDR3 reads TGTGCCAGCAGCTTGTCAGGGGACAATCAGCCCCAGCATTTT. This encodes CASSLSGDNQPQHF.

The chain is built from TRBV28 and TRBJ2-6; possible D gene TRBD2, 5 bases. The CDR3 has 15 amino acids. V dropped 7 bases and J dropped 2 bases, with 12 bases sitting between them. Per germline, CDR1 MDHEN and CDR2 SYDVKM. CDR3 nucleotides: TGTGCCAGCACGGGTTTGGAGGCTGGGGCCAACGTCCTGACTTTC. Amino acids: CASTGLEAGANVLTF.

J is TRBJ1-4 and V is TRBV7-2; maybe TRBD1 (5 bases). Germline V lookup: CDR1 SGHTA, CDR2 FQGNSA. The CDR3 runs 15 residues. V lost 0 bases, J lost 8 bases, and 13 bases lay in between. CDR3 residues: CASSLARVVEEKLFF. The CDR3 DNA reads TGTGCCAGCAGCTTAGCCAGGGTGGTGGAGGAAAAACTGTTTTTT.

The rearrangement joins TRBV19 to TRBJ2-7; D could derive from TRBD1 or TRBD2 (5 bases each). The V end was cut by 4 bases, the J end by 1 base, with 14 bases between. The CDR3 is made up of 15 amino acids. Germline CDR1 is LNHDA and CDR2 is SQIVND (reference sequence). CDR3 sequence reads: CASSSRDGRSYEQYF. The CDR3 bases are TGTGCCAGTAGTAGTCGGGACGGACGGTCCTACGAGCAGTACTTC.

The rearrangement uses TRBV2 and TRBJ2-1, with 10 bases that match TRBD2. Trimming at V came to 7 bases and at J to 7 bases, leaving 7 bases not matched to a gene. The germline V gene has CDR1 SNHLY and CDR2 FYNNEI. This CDR3 contains 14 residues. CDR3 amino acids: CASKRSSGSNEQFF. CDR3 DNA: TGTGCCAGCAAGCGGTCTAGCGGGAGTAATGAGCAGTTCTTC.

This chain connects TRBV7-9 to TRBJ2-7; D unclear. This CDR3 region has 18 residues. Trimming removed 3 bases at V and 3 bases at J, with 24 bases between. Germline CDR1 reads SEHNR; CDR2 reads FQNEAQ (reference sequence). The CDR3 DNA follows: TGTGCCAGCAGCTTCCTTACCACCCGGGCTTCGGCCCTCTACGAGCAGTACTTC. It encodes CASSFLTTRASALYEQYF. Full variable domain (rest looked up from reference TRBV7-9 and TRBJ2-7): DTGVSQNPRHKITKRGQNVTFRCDPISEHNRLYWYRQTLGQGPEFLTYFQNEAQLEKSRLLSDRFSAERPKGSFSTLEIQRTEQGDSAMYLCASSFLTTRASALYEQYFGPGTRLTVT.

V gene TRBV19 combines with J gene TRBJ1-1; tentatively, D is TRBD1 (5 bases). V was clipped by 10 bases and J by 4 bases, with 16 bases between them. This CDR3 comprises 13 residues. Looked up from germline, CDR1 is LNHDA and CDR2 is SQIVND (reference sequence). The CDR3 DNA sequence: TGTGCCACCCACGGAGAGGGGACCACTGAAGCTTTCTTT. Protein product: CATHGEGTTEAFF.

The chain employs TRBV4-1 and TRBJ1-1; D might be TRBD1 (6 bases). From germline, CDR1 is MGHRA and CDR2 YSYEKL. V lost 2 bases and J lost 4, with 11 bases in between. The CDR3 is 14 amino acids. In DNA form, the CDR3 reads TGCGCCAGCAGCCAACAGGGGTTTGGCACTGAAGCTTTCTTT. Translation: CASSQQGFGTEAFF.

This clone appeared once. The chain has TRBV18 and TRBJ2-2; possibly TRBD1 or TRBD2 for D (5 bases each). The germline CDR1 and CDR2 sequences are KGHSH and LQKENI. Deletions cut 2 bases from V and 5 bases from J, with 12 bases between. The CDR3 contains 15 residues. The CDR3 DNA sequence: TGTGCCAGCTCACCAGGGCAGGGACCTACCGGGGAGCTGTTTTTT. Its translation is CASSPGQGPTGELFF. Combining the CDR3 with reference TRBV18 and TRBJ2-2 gives the whole variable domain NAGVMQNPRHLVRRRGQEARLRCSPMKGHSHVYWYRQLPEEGLKFMVYLQKENIIDESGMPKERFSAEFPKEGPSILRIQQVVRGDSAAYFCASSPGQGPTGELFFGEGSRLTVL.

The rearrangement joins TRBV18 to TRBJ2-1, with D possibly TRBD2 on 5 matching bases. The V end lost 6 bases, the J end lost 6 bases, and 15 bases lay between the germline ends. CDR1 is KGHSH and CDR2 is LQKENI in the germline V gene. The CDR3 is made up of 14 amino acids. In DNA form, the CDR3 reads TGTGCCAGCTCCCCCCCGGGGAGAAGCAATGAGCAGTTCTTC. This sequence encodes CASSPPGRSNEQFF.

The chain couples TRBV10-2 to TRBJ2-5, with D possibly being TRBD2 (6 bases). Gene TRBJ2-7 matches the end of the DNA better, so the J call may be wrong. Germline V gives CDR1 WSHSY, CDR2 SAAADI. The CDR3 has 13 residues. CDR3 sequence: CASRTGLHYEQYF. Here the CDR3 DNA reads TGCGCCAGCAGGACGGGACTTCACTACGAGCAGTACTTC.

The genes are TRBV12-2 and TRBJ2-1; the table assigns TRBD2, which was not confirmed against the DNA. TRBV12-2 represents a pseudogene. The CDR3 is 16 amino acids. The CDR3 region has the DNA TGTGCAAGTCGCCCCGAACTGTTCCACCATTACAATGAGCAGTTCTTC. It encodes CASRPELFHHYNEQFF.

The genes are TRBV5-1 and TRBJ2-5; 7 positions match TRBD1. J lost 0 bases, V lost 2 bases, and 4 bases had no gene match. This CDR3 comprises 15 residues. Germline values: CDR1 SGHRS, CDR2 YFSETQ. The CDR3 DNA sequence: TGCGCCAGCAGCTTCGGCAGGGGGTACCAAGAGACCCAGTACTTC. Its translation is CASSFGRGYQETQYF. The full variable domain, its missing parts supplied by reference TRBV5-1 and TRBJ2-5, is KAGVTQTPRYLIKTRGQQVTLSCSPISGHRSVSWYQQTPGQGLQFLFEYFSETQRNKGNFPGRFSGRQFSNSRSEMNVSTLELGDSALYLCASSFGRGYQETQYFGPGTRLLVL.

This chain joins TRBV5-1 and TRBJ1-1; TRBD1 matches at 7 bases. Germline-derived CDR1 and CDR2 are SGHRS and YFSETQ. With V trimmed by 0 bases and J by 4 bases, 3 bases remained unmatched. The CDR3 length is 14 residues. The CDR3 nucleotides are TGCGCCAGCAGCTTGGCCTCAGGGGGCACTGAAGCTTTCTTT. Residues: CASSLASGGTEAFF.